The rows below give T cell receptor beta chains drawn from one sample of a study of T cells after yellow fever vaccination. TCRdb re-analysed the 5' RACE reads in MiXCR, keeping a single row per CDR3 protein. The sample has some 350,000 distinct CDR3 sequences, approximately 4% seen once. Sample: PBMCs, taken 5 days after the yellow fever booster vaccination. Every receptor here comes from a young man who received the YFV17D yellow fever vaccine. The CDR3 runs from the conserved cysteine through the conserved F or W. A D gene is named only where the DNA matches it firmly. For some rows the clone size is stated as once, few or many, or as a class when expanded; others skip it.

V gene	J gene	D gene	clone size	CDR3 protein
TRBV27	TRBJ1-5	.	many	CASSSGRLLIEHF
TRBV6-2/TRBV6-3	TRBJ1-5	TRBD1	few	CASRPGRGLFSNQPQHF
TRBV12-3/TRBV12-4	TRBJ2-2	.	few	CASRGTGELFF
TRBV5-1	TRBJ2-6	.	.	CASSLWGDSGANVLTF
TRBV12-3/TRBV12-4	TRBJ1-2	.	many	CASSLALGRSYGYTF
TRBV20-1	TRBJ2-5	.	many	CSGGQETQYF
TRBV5-6	TRBJ2-1	TRBD2	.	CASSHISGSSYNEQFF
TRBV5-1	TRBJ2-7	TRBD2	many	CASSLAGTNSYEQYF
TRBV24-1	TRBJ2-5	TRBD1	.	CATSERDRGLAETQYF
TRBV4-3	TRBJ1-5	TRBD1	many	CASSHGTGEEQPQHF
TRBV18	TRBJ2-3	.	.	CASSPPAAVVGTQYF
TRBV4-3	TRBJ2-7	.	few	CASSQLRLPPYEQYF
TRBV18	TRBJ1-4	.	.	CASARATNEKLFF
TRBV29-1	TRBJ2-7	TRBD2	few	CSVRREGGDEQYF
TRBV4-1	TRBJ2-5	.	many	CASSQRLDQETQYF
TRBV6-5	TRBJ2-1	.	.	CASSYDSSGGQIEQFF
TRBV5-1	TRBJ2-3	.	few	CASSLYGRGTDTQYF
TRBV5-1	TRBJ2-2	.	many	CASSLVGNTGELFF
TRBV5-1	TRBJ2-4	.	.	CASSLAAGNIQYF
TRBV29-1	TRBJ2-5	.	many	CSVVETVETQYF
TRBV6-2/TRBV6-3	TRBJ2-3	.	.	CASSYSPGATDTQYF
TRBV10-3	TRBJ1-3	.	few	CAILGGAGNTIYF
TRBV7-9	TRBJ2-7	.	many	CASSSMTYEQYF
TRBV3-1	TRBJ1-5	.	many	CASSQTWSQPQHF
TRBV5-1	TRBJ2-5	TRBD1	.	CASSTGGSEETQYF
TRBV5-1	TRBJ1-1	.	few	CASSFQGSFTEAFF
TRBV5-6	TRBJ1-1	TRBD1	few	CASSLRGPTEAFF
TRBV5-1	TRBJ1-4	TRBD1	many	CASSLGTGDKKLFF
TRBV4-2	TRBJ2-1	TRBD2	many	CASSPAGGRYNEQFF
TRBV6-6	TRBJ2-5	.	few	CASTEATQTGETQYF
TRBV29-1	TRBJ2-1	TRBD2	many	CSVWGLAGIEQFF
TRBV4-2	TRBJ1-5	.	many	CASSQVANGIDQPQHF
TRBV10-1	TRBJ2-1	.	.	CASSDPGGPNNEQFF
TRBV4-3	TRBJ1-1	.	.	CASSQASGGDTEAFF
TRBV6-1	TRBJ1-6	.	.	CASSERQAGSSPLHF
TRBV25-1	TRBJ1-1	.	few	CASSEYFGISLPAFF
TRBV18	TRBJ1-5	TRBD1	.	CASSLGTGGAQPQHF
TRBV9	TRBJ2-2	TRBD1	few	CASSANPQGTTGELFF
TRBV6-1	TRBJ1-5	TRBD1	.	CASVGTGIQPQHF
TRBV4-1	TRBJ1-6	.	.	CASSQEDGQGYSPLHF
TRBV27	TRBJ2-7	TRBD1	.	CASGRQGAWEQYF
TRBV4-1	TRBJ2-1	.	.	CASSQEGGALGNEQFF
TRBV5-5	TRBJ2-1	TRBD2	few	CASSLGLAGGAPYEQFF
TRBV14	TRBJ2-2	.	.	CASRRDGTTPGELFF
TRBV27	TRBJ2-7	.	many	CASSLWGRTSYEQYF
TRBV6-2/TRBV6-3	TRBJ2-1	.	few	CASTPNPLEQFF
TRBV20-1	TRBJ1-6	.	few	CSARDRVPPLHF
TRBV24-1	TRBJ1-2	.	few	CATSDSLGAGYTF
TRBV3-1	TRBJ2-1	.	few	CASSQGSGGRFF
TRBV6-2/TRBV6-3	TRBJ2-1	.	many	CASSYSPSNPYNEQFF
TRBV4-2	TRBJ1-2	.	few	CASSLSGTWEGGGYTF
TRBV5-1	TRBJ2-5	TRBD2	.	CASSLGLAASPQETQYF
TRBV7-3	TRBJ2-3	.	many	CASSPPVSDTQYF
TRBV11-2	TRBJ1-2	.	.	CASSFQGRGVGYTF
TRBV4-2	TRBJ1-5	.	.	CASSQDSGAGNQPQHF
TRBV13	TRBJ1-2	TRBD1	many	CASSGTGADGYTF
TRBV5-1	TRBJ2-3	TRBD1	many	CASTDGQGRADTQYF